The source of this T cell receptor (beta chain) is a study of human T cells and chemical hapten exposure. CDR3 size: 18 residues. J gave up 2 bases and V 0 bases, and 11 bases lay outside the gene matches. The germline V gene encodes CDR1 ENHRY and CDR2 SYGVKD. On this clonotype itself: Its antigen is currently unknown.

General study results and limits: The number of TCRs over 1 in 1000 frequency stayed unchanged after DPC.

TCRdb itself ran the RACE reads through MiXCR, one entry per CDR3 protein. This table has about 35,000 distinct CDR3 sequences, approximately 12% appearing once. Documented time point: pre-sensitization, week 0. The treatment is: therapeutic diphenylcyclopropenone sensitization with weekly scalp DPC. Before extraction, the whole blood was not fractionated, and total RNA was taken from it. This receptor was obtained from a woman aged 40 to 50 with alopecia areata. Some clones in this sample may be carry-over from other donors' samples. The gene calls are TRBV10-3 and TRBJ2-7, with TRBD2 matching 9 bases. The sequenced sample was whole blood, obtained in connection with sensitization to the hapten diphenylcyclopropenone (DPC). CDR3 bases: TGTGCCATCAGTGAGTCAATGGGGGCTAGCGGGGCACCCTACGAGCAGTACTTC. Translating it yields CAISESMGASGAPYEQYF.